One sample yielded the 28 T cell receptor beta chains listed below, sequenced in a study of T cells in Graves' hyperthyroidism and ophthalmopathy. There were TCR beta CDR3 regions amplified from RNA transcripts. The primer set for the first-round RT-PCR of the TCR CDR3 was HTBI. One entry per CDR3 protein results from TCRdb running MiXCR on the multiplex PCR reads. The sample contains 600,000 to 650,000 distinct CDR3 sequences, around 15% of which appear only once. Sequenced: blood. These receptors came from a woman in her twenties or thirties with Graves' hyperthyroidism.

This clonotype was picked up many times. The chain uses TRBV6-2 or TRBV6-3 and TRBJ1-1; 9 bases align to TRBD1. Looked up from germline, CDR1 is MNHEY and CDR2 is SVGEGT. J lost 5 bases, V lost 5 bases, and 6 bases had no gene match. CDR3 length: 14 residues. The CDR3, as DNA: TGTGCCAGCAGTCGAGGGACAGGGTTGACTGAAGCTTTCTTT. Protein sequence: CASSRGTGLTEAFF.

The DNA for the CDR3 is TGCAGTGCCCAAGTAAACAGTCGGGAGACCCAGTACTTC. As protein: CSAQVNSRETQYF. The chain couples TRBV20-1 to TRBJ2-5; D gene uncertain. Germline V lookup: CDR1 DFQATT, CDR2 SNEGSKA (reference sequence). V was pared by 6 bases and J by 5 bases, with 16 bases between. This CDR3 comprises 13 residues.

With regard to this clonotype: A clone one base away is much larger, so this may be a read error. The CDR3 region has the DNA TGTGCCAGCAGTTCGCTCGGGACAGGGCGGGGAGAGCAGTGCTTC. This sequence encodes CASSSLGTGRGEQCF. The chain recombines TRBV27 with TRBJ2-1, with 9 bases that match TRBD1. Germline values: CDR1 MNHEY, CDR2 SMNVEV (reference sequence). The CDR3 sequence is 15 residues long.

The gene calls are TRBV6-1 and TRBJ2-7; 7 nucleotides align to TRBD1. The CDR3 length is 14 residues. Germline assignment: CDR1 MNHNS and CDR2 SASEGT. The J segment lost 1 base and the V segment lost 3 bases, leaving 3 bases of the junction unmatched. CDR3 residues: CASSDTGVSYEQYF. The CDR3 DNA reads TGTGCCAGCAGTGACACAGGGGTATCCTACGAGCAGTACTTC.

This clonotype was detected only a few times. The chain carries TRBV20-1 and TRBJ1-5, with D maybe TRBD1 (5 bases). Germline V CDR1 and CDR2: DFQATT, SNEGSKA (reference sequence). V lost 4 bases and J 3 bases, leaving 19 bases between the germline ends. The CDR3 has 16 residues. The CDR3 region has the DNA TGCAGTGCTATAGTAGCACAGGTCACCGACAATCAGCCCCAGCATTTT. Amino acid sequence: CSAIVAQVTDNQPQHF.

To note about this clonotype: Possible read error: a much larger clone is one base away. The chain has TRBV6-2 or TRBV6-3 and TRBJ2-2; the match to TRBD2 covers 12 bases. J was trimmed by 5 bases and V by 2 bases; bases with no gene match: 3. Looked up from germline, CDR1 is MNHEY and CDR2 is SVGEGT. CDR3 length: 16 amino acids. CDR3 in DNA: TGTGCCAGCAGTTACGAACTAGCGGGAGGTACCGGGGAGCTGTTTTTT. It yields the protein CASSYELAGGTGELFF.

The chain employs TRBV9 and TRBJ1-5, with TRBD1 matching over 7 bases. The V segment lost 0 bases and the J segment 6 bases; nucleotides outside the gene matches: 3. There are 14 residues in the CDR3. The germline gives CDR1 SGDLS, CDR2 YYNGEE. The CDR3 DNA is TGTGCCAGCAGCGTAGAAGGGGGCCTTCAGCCCCAGCATTTT. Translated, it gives CASSVEGGLQPQHF.

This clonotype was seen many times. As DNA, the CDR3 is TGTGCCAGCAGCCGCGGGACTAGCGGCGAGCAGTACTTC. Translated, it gives CASSRGTSGEQYF. The V call is TRBV6-2 or TRBV6-3, the J call TRBJ2-7, with 11 bases aligning to TRBD2. The ends lost 6 bases at V and 6 bases at J; junction bases unmatched: 4. In germline, CDR1 is MNHEY, CDR2 SVGEGT. The CDR3 has 13 residues.

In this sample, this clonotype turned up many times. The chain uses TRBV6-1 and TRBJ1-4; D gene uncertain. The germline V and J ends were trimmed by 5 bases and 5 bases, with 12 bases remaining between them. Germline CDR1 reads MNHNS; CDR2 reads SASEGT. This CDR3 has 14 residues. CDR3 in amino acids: CASSRGQENEKLFF. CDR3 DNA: TGTGCCAGCAGTAGAGGGCAGGAGAATGAAAAACTGTTTTTT.

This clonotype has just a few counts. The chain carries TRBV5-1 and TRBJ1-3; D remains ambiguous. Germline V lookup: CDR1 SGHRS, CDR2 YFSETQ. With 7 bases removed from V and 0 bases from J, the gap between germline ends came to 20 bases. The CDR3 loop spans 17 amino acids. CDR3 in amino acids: CASFAPLDRRSGNTIYF. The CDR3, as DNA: TGCGCCAGCTTTGCCCCCCTGGACCGCCGCTCTGGAAACACCATATATTTT.

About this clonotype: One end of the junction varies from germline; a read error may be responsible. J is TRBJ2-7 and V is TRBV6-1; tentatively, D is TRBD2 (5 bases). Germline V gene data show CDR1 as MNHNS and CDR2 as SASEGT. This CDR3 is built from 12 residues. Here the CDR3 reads CVSSRDSYEQYF. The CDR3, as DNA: TGTGTCAGCAGCCGGGATTCCTACGAGCAGTACTTC.

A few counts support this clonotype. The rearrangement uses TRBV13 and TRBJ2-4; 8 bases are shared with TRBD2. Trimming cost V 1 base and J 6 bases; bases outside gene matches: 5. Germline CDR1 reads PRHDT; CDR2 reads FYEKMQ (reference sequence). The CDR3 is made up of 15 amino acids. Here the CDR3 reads CASSLVTSERNIQYF. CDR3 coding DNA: TGTGCCAGCAGCTTAGTGACTAGCGAACGAAACATTCAGTACTTC.

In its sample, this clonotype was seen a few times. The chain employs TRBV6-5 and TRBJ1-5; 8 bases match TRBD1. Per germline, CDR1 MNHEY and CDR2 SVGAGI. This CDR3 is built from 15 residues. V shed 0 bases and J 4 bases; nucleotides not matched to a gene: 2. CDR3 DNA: TGTGCCAGCAGTTACTCGGGACAGGCGAATCAGCCCCAGCATTTT. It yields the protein CASSYSGQANQPQHF.

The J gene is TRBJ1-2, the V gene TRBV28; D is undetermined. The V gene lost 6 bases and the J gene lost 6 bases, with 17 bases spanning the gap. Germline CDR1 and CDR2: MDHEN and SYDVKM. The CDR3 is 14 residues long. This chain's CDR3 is CASSQSTVKNGYTF. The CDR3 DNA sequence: TGTGCCAGCAGCCAATCCACAGTCAAAAATGGCTACACCTTC.

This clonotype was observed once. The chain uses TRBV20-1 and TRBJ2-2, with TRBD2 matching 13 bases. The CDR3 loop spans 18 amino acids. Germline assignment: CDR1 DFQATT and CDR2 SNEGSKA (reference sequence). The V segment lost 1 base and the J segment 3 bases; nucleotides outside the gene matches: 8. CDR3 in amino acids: CSARVRTSGSLYTGELFF. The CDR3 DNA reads TGCAGTGCTAGAGTAAGGACTAGCGGGAGTCTATACACCGGGGAGCTGTTTTTT.

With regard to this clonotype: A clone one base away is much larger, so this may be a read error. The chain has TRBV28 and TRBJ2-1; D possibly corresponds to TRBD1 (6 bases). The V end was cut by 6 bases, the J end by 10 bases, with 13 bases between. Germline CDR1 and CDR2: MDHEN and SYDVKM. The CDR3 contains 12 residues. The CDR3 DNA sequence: TGTGCCAGCAGCATACAGGGATCCGAGCAGTTCTTC. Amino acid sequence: CASSIQGSEQFF.

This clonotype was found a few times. The CDR3 here is CASSAGQRDYGYTF. In DNA form, the CDR3 reads TGCGCCAGCAGCGCAGGACAGAGAGATTATGGCTACACCTTC. The chain uses TRBV5-1 and TRBJ1-2, with D possibly TRBD1 on 6 matching bases. Germline V gives CDR1 SGHRS, CDR2 YFSETQ. This CDR3 has 14 amino acids. V gave up 4 bases and J gave up 5 bases, with 15 bases separating them. Full variable domain (rest looked up from reference TRBV5-1 and TRBJ1-2): KAGVTQTPRYLIKTRGQQVTLSCSPISGHRSVSWYQQTPGQGLQFLFEYFSETQRNKGNFPGRFSGRQFSNSRSEMNVSTLELGDSALYLCASSAGQRDYGYTFGSGTRLTVV.

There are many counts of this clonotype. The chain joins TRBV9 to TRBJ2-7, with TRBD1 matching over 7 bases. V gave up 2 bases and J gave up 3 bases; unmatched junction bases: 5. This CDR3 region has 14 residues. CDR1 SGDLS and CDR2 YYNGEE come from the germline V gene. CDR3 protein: CASSVYRDSYEQYF. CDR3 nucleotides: TGTGCCAGCAGCGTGTACAGGGACAGCTACGAGCAGTACTTC.

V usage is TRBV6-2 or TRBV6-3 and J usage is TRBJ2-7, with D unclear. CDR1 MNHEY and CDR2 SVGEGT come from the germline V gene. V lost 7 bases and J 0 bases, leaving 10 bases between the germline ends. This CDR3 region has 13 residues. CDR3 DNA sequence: TGTGCCAGCAACCCGACACGCTCCTACGAGCAGTACTTC. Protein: CASNPTRSYEQYF.

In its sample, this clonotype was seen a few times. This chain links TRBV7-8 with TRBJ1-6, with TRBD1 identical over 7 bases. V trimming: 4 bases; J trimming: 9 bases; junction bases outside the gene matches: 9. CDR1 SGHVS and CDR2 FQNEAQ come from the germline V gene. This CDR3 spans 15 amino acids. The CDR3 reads CASSSSPGGSSPLHF. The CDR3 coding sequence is TGTGCCAGCAGCTCCTCCCCAGGGGGATCTTCACCCCTCCACTTT.

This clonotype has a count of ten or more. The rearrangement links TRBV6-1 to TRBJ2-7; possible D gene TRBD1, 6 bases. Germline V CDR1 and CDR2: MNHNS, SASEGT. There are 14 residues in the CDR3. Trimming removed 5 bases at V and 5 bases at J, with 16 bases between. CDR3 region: CASSRDTVSNEQYF. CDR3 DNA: TGTGCCAGCAGTCGGGACACTGTCTCTAACGAGCAGTACTTC.

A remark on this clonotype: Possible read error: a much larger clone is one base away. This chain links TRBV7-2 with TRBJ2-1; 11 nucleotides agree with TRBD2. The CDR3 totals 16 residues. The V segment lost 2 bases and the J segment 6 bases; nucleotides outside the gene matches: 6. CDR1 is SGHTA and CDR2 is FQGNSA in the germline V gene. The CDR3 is CASSLTSGGYGNEQFF. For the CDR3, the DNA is TGTGCCAGCAGCTTAACTAGCGGGGGCTATGGCAATGAGCAGTTCTTC.

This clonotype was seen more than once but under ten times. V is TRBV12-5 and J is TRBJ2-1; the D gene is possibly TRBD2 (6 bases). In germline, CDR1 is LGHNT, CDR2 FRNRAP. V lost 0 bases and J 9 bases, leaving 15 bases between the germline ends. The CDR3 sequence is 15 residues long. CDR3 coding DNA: TGTGCTAGTGGTTTGGTACCAGAGGGAGGCAGTGAGCAGTTCTTC. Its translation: CASGLVPEGGSEQFF.

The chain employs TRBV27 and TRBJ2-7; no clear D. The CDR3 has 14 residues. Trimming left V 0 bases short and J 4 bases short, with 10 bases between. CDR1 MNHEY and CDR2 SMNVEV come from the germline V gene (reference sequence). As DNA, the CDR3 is TGTGCCAGCAGTTTATCTAATATGGGGTACGAGCAGTACTTC. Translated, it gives CASSLSNMGYEQYF.

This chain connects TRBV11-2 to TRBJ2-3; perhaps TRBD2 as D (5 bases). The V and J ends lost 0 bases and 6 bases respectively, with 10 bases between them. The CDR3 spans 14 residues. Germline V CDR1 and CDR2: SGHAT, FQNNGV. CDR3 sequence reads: CASSLERDWDTQYF. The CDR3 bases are TGTGCCAGCAGCTTAGAACGGGATTGGGATACGCAGTATTTT.

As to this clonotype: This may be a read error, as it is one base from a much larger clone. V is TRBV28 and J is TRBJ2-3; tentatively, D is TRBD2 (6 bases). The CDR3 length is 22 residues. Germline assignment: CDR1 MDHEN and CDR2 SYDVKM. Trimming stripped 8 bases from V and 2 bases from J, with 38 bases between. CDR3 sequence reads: CASGRYGSSSGTLEFFTDTQYF. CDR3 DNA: TGTGCCAGCGGGAGGTACGGCTCCTCGTCGGGGACTCTCGAATTTTTCACAGATACGCAGTATTTT.

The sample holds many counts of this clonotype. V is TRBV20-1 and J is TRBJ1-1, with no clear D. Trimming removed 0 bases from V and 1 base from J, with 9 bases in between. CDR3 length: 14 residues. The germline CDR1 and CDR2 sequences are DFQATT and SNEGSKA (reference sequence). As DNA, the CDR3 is TGCAGTGCTAGAGATCCGATACCGAACACTGAAGCTTTCTTT. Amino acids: CSARDPIPNTEAFF.

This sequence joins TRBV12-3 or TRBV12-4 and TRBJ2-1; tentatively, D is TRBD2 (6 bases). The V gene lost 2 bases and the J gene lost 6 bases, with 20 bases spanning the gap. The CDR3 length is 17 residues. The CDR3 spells CASSLSRSLEGLNEQFF. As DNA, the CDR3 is TGTGCCAGCAGTTTAAGCCGCTCATTGGAGGGGCTCAATGAGCAGTTCTTC.